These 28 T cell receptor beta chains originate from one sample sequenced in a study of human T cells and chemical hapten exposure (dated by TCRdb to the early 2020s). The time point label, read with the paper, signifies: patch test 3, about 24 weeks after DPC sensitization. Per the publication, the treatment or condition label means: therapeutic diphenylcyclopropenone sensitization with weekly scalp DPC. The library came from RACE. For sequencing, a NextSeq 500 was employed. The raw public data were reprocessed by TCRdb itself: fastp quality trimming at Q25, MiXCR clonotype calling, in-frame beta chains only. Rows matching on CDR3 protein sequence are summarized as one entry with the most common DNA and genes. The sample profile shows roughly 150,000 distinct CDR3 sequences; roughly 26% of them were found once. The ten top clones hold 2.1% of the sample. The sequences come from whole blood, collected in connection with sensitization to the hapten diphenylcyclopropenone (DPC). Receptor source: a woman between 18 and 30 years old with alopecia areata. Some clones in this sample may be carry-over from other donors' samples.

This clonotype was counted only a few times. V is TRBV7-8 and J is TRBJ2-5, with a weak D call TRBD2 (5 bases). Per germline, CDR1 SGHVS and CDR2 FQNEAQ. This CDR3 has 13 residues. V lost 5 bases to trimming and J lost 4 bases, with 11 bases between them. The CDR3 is CASSLLRGETQYF. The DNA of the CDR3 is TGTGCCAGCAGCCTCCTCCGGGGAGAGACCCAGTACTTC.

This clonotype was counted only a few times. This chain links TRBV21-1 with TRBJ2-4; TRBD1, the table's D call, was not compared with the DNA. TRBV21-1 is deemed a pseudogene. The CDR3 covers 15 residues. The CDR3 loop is CASRDRGQSKNIQYF. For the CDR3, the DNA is TGTGCCAGCAGGGACAGGGGGCAGTCCAAAAACATTCAGTACTTC.

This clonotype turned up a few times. The CDR3 sequence is CASSLGTSGRAGDTQYF. Written as DNA, the CDR3 is TGTGCCAGCAGCCTAGGGACTAGCGGGAGGGCCGGGGATACGCAGTATTTT. This chain uses TRBV7-6 with TRBJ2-3; 16 bases are shared with TRBD2. J gave up 6 bases and V 5 bases, and 8 bases lay outside the gene matches. Germline V gene lookup returns CDR1 SGHVS and CDR2 FNYEAQ. The CDR3 covers 17 residues.

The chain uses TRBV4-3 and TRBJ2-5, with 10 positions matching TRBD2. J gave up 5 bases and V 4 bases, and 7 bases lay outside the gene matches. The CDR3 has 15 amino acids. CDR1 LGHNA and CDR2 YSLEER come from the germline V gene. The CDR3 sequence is CASSPSLAGVETQYF. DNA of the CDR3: TGCGCCAGCAGCCCTTCGCTAGCGGGAGTTGAGACCCAGTACTTC.

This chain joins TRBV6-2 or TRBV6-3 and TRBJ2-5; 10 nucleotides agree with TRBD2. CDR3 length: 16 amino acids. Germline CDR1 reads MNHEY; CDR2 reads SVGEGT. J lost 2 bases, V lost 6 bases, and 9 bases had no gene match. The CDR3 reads CASRRPGSGRQETQYF. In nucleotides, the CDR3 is TGTGCCAGCAGGCGACCCGGTAGCGGGAGGCAAGAGACCCAGTACTTC.

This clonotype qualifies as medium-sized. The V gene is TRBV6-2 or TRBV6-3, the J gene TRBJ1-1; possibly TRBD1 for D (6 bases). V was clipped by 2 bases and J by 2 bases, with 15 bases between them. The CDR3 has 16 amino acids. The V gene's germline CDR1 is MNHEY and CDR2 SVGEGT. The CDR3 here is CASSYAPGRGNTEAFF. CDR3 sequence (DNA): TGTGCCAGCAGTTACGCCCCGGGCAGGGGAAACACTGAAGCTTTCTTT.

CDR3: CSVGGGVNTEAFF. The CDR3 DNA sequence: TGCAGCGTTGGGGGGGGTGTGAACACTGAAGCTTTCTTT. The chain links TRBV29-1 to TRBJ1-1, with D maybe TRBD1 (5 bases). Per the germline V gene, CDR1 is SQVTM and CDR2 is ANQGSEA. CDR3 length: 13 amino acids. V was pared by 4 bases and J by 0 bases, with 9 bases between.

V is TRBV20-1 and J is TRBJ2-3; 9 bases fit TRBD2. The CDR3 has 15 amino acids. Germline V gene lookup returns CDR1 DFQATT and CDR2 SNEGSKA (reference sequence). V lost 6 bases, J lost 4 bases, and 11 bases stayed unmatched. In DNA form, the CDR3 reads TGCAGTGCGGTTTTAGCGGGAGTATCCCCAGATACGCAGTATTTT. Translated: CSAVLAGVSPDTQYF.

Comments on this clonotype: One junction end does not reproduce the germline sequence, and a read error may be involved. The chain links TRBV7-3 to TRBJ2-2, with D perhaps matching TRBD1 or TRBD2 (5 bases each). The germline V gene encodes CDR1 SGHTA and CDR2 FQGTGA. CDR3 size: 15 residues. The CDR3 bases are TGTGCCAGCAGTCCCGGGACGAGAAACACCGGGGAGCCGTTTTTT. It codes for CASSPGTRNTGEPFF.

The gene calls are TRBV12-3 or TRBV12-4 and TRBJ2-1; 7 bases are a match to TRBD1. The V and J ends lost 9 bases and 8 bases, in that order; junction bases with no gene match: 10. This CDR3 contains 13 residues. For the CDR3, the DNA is TGTGCCAGTATCCTACAGGGGATGGATGAGCAGTTCTTC. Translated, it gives CASILQGMDEQFF.

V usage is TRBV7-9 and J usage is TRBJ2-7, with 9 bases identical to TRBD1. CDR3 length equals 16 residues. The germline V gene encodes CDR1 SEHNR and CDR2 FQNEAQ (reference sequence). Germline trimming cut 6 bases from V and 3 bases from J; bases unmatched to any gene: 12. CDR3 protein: CASSFTGTGRCYEQYF. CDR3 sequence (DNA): TGTGCCAGCAGTTTTACCGGGACAGGGAGGTGCTACGAGCAGTACTTC. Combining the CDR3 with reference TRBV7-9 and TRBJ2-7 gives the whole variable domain DTGVSQNPRHKITKRGQNVTFRCDPISEHNRLYWYRQTLGQGPEFLTYFQNEAQLEKSRLLSDRFSAERPKGSFSTLEIQRTEQGDSAMYLCASSFTGTGRCYEQYFGPGTRLTVT.

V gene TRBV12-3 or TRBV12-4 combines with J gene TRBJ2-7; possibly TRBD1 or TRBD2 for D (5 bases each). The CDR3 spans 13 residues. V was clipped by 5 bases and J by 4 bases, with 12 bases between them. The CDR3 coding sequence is TGTGCCAGCAGTCCGGGGCTCCAGTACGAGCAGTACTTC. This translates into CASSPGLQYEQYF.

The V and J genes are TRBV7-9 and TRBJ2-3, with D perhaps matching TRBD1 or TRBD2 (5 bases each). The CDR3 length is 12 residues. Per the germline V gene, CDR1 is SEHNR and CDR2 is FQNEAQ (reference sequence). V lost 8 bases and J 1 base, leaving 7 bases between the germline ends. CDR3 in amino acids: CASRDGTDTQYF. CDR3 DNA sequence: TGTGCCAGCCGGGACGGCACAGATACGCAGTATTTT.

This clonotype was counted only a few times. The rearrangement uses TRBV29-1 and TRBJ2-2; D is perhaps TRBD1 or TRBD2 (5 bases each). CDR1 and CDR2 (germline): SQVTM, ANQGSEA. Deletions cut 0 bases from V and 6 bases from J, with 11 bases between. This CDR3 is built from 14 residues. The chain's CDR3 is CSVEDLGGSGELFF. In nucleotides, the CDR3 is TGCAGCGTTGAAGATCTTGGGGGATCCGGGGAGCTGTTTTTT.

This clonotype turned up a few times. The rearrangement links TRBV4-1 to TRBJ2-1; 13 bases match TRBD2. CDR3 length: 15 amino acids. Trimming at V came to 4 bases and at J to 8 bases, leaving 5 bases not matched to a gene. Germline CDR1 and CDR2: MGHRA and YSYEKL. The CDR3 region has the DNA TGCGCCAGCAGCCGGGGGACTAGCGGGACCTATGAGCAGTTCTTC. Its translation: CASSRGTSGTYEQFF.

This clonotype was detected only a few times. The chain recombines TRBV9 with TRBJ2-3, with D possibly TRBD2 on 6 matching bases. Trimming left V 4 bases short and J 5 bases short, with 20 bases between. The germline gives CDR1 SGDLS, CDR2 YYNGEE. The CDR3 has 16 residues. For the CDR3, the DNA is TGTGCCAGCAGCCCCAACCTAGCGTCGGGTGTAGATACGCAGTATTTT. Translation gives CASSPNLASGVDTQYF.

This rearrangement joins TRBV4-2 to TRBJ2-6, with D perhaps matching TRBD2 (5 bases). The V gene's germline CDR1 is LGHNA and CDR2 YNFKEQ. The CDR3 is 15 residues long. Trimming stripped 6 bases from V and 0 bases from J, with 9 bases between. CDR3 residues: CASRYGLSGANVLTF. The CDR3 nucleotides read TGTGCCAGCAGATACGGACTCTCTGGGGCCAACGTCCTGACTTTC.

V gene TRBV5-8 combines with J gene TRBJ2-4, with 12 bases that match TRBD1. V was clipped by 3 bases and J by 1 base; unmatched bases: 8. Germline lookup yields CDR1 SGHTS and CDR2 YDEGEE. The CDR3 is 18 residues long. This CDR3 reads CASSSGQGASTAKNIQYF. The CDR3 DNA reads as TGTGCCAGCAGCTCGGGACAGGGGGCTTCGACGGCCAAAAACATTCAGTACTTC.

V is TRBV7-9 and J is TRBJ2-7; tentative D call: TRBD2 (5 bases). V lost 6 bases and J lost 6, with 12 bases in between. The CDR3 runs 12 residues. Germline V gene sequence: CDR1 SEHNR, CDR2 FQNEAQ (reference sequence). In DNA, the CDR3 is TGTGCCAGCAGTTCAGTCCGGGGCGAGCAGTACTTC. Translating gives CASSSVRGEQYF. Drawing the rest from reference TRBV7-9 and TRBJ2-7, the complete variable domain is DTGVSQNPRHKITKRGQNVTFRCDPISEHNRLYWYRQTLGQGPEFLTYFQNEAQLEKSRLLSDRFSAERPKGSFSTLEIQRTEQGDSAMYLCASSSVRGEQYFGPGTRLTVT.

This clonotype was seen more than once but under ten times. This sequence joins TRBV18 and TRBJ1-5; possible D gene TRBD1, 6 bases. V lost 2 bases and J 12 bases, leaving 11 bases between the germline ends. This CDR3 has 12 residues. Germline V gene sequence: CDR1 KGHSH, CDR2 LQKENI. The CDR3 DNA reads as TGTGCCAGCTCACCAGTAGGGGGGAGCCAGCATTTT. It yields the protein CASSPVGGSQHF.

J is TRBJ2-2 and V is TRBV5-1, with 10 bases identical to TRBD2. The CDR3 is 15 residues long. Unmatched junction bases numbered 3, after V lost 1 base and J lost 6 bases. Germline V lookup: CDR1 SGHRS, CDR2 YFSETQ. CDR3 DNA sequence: TGCGCCAGCAGCTTGTCCGGGACTAGCGCCGGGGAGCTGTTTTTT. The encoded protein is CASSLSGTSAGELFF. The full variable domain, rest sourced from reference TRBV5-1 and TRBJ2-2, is KAGVTQTPRYLIKTRGQQVTLSCSPISGHRSVSWYQQTPGQGLQFLFEYFSETQRNKGNFPGRFSGRQFSNSRSEMNVSTLELGDSALYLCASSLSGTSAGELFFGEGSRLTVL.

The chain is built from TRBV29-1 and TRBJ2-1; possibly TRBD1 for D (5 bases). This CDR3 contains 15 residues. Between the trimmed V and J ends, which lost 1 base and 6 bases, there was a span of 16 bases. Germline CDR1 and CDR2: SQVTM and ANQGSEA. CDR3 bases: TGCAGCGTTGAAGTCCCCGGCCAAGGGGTCAATGAGCAGTTCTTC. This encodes CSVEVPGQGVNEQFF.

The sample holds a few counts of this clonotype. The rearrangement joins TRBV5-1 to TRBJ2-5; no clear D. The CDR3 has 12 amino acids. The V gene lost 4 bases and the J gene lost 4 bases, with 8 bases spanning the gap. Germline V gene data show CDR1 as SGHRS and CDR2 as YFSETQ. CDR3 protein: CASSPRSETQYF. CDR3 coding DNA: TGCGCCAGCAGCCCAAGGTCAGAGACCCAGTACTTC.

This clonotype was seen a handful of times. In DNA, the CDR3 is TGTGCCAGCAGCGCAGAACCAGCGGGAGGCGCGTACGAGCAGTACTTC. This sequence encodes CASSAEPAGGAYEQYF. The chain couples TRBV7-2 to TRBJ2-7, with TRBD2 identical over 9 bases. Germline CDR1 is SGHTA and CDR2 is FQGNSA. This CDR3 has 16 amino acids. The V and J ends lost 5 bases and 4 bases, in that order; junction bases with no gene match: 12.

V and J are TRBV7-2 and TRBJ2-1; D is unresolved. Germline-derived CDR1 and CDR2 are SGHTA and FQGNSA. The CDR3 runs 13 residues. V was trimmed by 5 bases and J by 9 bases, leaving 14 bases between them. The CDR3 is CASSRRRDLEQFF. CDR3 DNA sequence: TGTGCCAGCAGCAGACGTAGAGACCTTGAGCAGTTCTTC.

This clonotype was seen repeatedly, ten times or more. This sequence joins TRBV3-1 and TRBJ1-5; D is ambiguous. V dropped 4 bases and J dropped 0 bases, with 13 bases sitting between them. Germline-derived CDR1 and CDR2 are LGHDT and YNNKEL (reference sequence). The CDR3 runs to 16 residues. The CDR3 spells CASSLGRSYSNQPQHF. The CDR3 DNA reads TGTGCCAGCAGCCTGGGCCGTTCGTATAGCAATCAGCCCCAGCATTTT.

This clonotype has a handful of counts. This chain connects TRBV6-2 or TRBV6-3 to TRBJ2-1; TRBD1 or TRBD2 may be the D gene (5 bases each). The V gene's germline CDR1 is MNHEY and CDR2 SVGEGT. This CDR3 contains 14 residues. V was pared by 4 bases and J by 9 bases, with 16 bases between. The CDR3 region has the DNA TGTGCCAGCAGTTTTCATGGGGGTGATAGTGAGCAGTTCTTC. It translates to CASSFHGGDSEQFF.

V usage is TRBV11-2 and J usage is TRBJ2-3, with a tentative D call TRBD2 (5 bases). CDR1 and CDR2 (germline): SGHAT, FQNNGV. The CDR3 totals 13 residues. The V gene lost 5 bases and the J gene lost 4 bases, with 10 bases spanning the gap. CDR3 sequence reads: CASSPGSPDTQYF. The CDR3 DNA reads TGTGCCAGCAGCCCGGGATCGCCAGATACGCAGTATTTT.